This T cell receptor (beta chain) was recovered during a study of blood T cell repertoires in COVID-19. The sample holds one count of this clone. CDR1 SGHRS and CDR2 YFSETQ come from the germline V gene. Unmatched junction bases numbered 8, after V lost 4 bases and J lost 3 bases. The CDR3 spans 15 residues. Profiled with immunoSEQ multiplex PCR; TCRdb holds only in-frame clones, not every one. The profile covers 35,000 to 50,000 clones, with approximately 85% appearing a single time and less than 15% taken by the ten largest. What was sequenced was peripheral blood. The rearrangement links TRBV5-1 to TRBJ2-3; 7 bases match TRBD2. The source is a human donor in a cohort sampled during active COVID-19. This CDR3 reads CASSQQLRGTDTQYF. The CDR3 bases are TGCGCCAGCAGCCAGCAGCTGCGGGGGACAGATACGCAGTATTTT.